What follows is one T cell receptor beta chain and its context. V gave up 4 bases and J gave up 3 bases, with 19 bases separating them. CDR1 GTSNPN and CDR2 SVGIG come from the germline V gene (reference sequence). The CDR3 runs to 15 residues. Per the original methods: By means of reference gene primer amplification, nucleated cell counts were estimated. The method was immunoSEQ multiplex PCR; TCRdb's version includes in-frame clones alone and lacks a portion of them. The V and J calls and clone size are taken from that table; D and trimming were inferred from the DNA. The table shows some 180,000 clones, with roughly four fifths occurring only once. This sample is part of a study of blood T cell repertoires in COVID-19. Study context: Sites across the United States, Italy and Spain contributed samples from acute and convalescent COVID-19.

The Seattle patients joined while their infection was active and were tracked longitudinally afterward. This sequence was found in an elderly woman with COVID-19, enrolled during active disease. The rearrangement joins TRBV30 to TRBJ2-7; weak D call: TRBD1 (6 bases). Sequenced: peripheral blood. The CDR3 coding sequence is TGTGCCTGGACCCGGGGAGCAGGGGTCGGCTACGAGCAGTACTTC. Its translation: CAWTRGAGVGYEQYF. The full variable domain, with the rest looked up from reference TRBV30 and TRBJ2-7, is SQTIHQWPATLVQPVGSPLSLECTVEGTSNPNLYWYRQAAGRGLQLLFYSVGIGQISSEVPQNLSASRPQDRQFILSSKKLLLSDSGFYLCAWTRGAGVGYEQYFGPGTRLTVT.